The text below deals with one T cell receptor beta chain. Its antigen remains unidentified. Base-call qualities are not available, and no considerably larger clone is one nucleotide away. Within the sample, other DNA sequences also encode this same CDR3. The collaborating institutions used their own protocols to collect whole blood in K2EDTA tubes. For TCRbeta analysis, collaborators shipped samples as frozen whole blood, isolated PBMCs, or DNA extracted from either of those sample types. TCRbeta CDR3 regions were amplified from genomic DNA by means of the immunoSEQ Assay, a bias-controlled multiplex PCR. The authors' pipeline ran thus. Within the assay, amplification of reference gene primers was used to estimate how many nucleated cells each sample contained. Sequence reads were collapsed and filtered to measure the absolute abundance of every unique TCRbeta CDR3 rearrangement. For each sample, productive Simpson clonality was calculated as the square root of Simpson's diversity index over productive rearrangements. TCRdb took this table from immuneACCESS and kept in-frame rearrangements with V and J called. Such tables lack part of the clones; where checked against another copy, unresolved V genes explain under half of the gap, and the rest is unexplained. V and J calls plus clone size are reproduced from that table; the DNA served to infer D and trimming. Recorded for this sample are 110,000 to 150,000 clones; about 89% of them occurred a single time. 2.5% to 3% of the sample is in the top ten clones.

This entry is derived from a study of blood T cell repertoires in COVID-19 (dated by TCRdb to 2018 to 2021). For context, the study as a whole: Samples covering the acute and convalescent phases of COVID-19 were provided by collaborators in the United States, Italy and Spain. Where HLA class I and class II types were available, the types were taken from metadata supplied by the sample provider, not from assay-based typing. The repertoires were released in a freely available public database meant as a resource for research on the immune response to SARS-CoV-2. The prospective study material was composed of cDNA or gDNA derived from T cells, B-cell-depleted T cells, or PBMCs. Deeply sampled blood TCRbeta repertoires from subjects exposed to, actively infected with, or recovered from COVID-19 were included in the dataset. Samples came from the ongoing ImmuneRACE study (first 160 participants) plus 1,254 subjects from 6 global collaborators. The sample metadata nearly always contained a de-identified subject ID, COVID-19 status, age in years and sex.

Results the study describes overall, beyond this receptor: Clinical and demographic metadata were provided uncurated, with the amount varying by source and participant.

V sheds 2 bases and J sheds 5 bases, leaving 2 bases between their ends. The CDR3 spans 11 residues, from the cysteine through the phenylalanine. Kept here is only the CDR3 DNA, which spans 33 bases and is read in frame from base 1. This sequence was found in a man aged 60-69 years with active or convalescent COVID-19. The specimen was peripheral blood. The chain links TRBV12-3 or TRBV12-4 with TRBJ2-3, with no D gene named confidently. For the CDR3, the sequence is CASSLRDTQYF. The DNA sequence follows: TGTGCCAGCAGTTTACGAGATACGCAGTATTTT.